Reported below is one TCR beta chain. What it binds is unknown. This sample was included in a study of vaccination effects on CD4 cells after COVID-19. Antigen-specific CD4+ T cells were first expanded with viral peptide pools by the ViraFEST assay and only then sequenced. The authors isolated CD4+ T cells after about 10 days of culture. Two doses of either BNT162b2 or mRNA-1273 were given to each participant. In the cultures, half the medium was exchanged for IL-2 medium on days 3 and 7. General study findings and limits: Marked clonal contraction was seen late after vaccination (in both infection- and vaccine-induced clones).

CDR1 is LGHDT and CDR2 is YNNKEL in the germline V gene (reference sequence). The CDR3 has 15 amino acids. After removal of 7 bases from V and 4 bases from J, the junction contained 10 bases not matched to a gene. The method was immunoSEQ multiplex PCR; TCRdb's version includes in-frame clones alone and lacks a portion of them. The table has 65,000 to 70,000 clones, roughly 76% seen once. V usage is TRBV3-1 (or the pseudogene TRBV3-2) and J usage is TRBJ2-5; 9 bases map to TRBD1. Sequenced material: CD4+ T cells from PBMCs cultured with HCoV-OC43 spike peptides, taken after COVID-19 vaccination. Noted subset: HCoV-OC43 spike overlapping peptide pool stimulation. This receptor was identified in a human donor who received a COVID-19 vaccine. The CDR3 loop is CASTVGATGGETQYF. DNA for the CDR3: TGTGCCAGCACGGTTGGAGCGACAGGGGGAGAGACCCAGTACTTC.